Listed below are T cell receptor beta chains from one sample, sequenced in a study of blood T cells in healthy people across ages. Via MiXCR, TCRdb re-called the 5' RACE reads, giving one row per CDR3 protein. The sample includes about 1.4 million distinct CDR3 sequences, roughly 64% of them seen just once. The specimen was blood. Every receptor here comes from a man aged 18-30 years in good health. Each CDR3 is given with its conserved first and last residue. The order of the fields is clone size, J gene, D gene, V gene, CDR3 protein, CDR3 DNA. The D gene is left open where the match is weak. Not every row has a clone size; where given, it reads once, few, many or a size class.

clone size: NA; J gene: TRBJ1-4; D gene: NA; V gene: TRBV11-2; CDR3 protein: CASSGGGSEKLFF; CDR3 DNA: TGTGCCAGCAGTGGTGGGGGCTCTGAAAAACTGTTTTTT
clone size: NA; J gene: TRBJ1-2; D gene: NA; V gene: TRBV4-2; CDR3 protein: CASSQARGLRGGYTF; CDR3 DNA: TGTGCCAGCAGCCAAGCTCGGGGGCTCCGAGGGGGCTACACCTTC
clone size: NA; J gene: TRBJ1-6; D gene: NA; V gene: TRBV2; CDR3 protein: CASSVNRTPNSPLHF; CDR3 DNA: TGTGCCAGCAGTGTAAATAGGACCCCCAATTCACCCCTCCACTTT
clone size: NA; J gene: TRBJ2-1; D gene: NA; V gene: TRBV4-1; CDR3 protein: CASSQSYGTQLGYNEQFF; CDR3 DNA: TGCGCCAGCAGCCAGTCCTACGGGACCCAGCTTGGCTACAATGAGCAGTTCTTC
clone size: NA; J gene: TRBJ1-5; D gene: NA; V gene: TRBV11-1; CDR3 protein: CASSFEGNNQPQHF; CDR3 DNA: TGTGCCAGCAGCTTCGAGGGTAACAATCAGCCCCAGCATTTT
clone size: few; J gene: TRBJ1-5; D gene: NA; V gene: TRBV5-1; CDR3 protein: CASSLMGSQPQHF; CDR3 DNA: TGCGCCAGCAGCTTAATGGGATCTCAGCCCCAGCATTTT
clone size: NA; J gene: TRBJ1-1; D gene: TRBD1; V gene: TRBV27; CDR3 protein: CASSTGEGMNTEAFF; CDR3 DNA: TGTGCCAGCAGCACAGGGGAAGGTATGAACACTGAAGCTTTCTTT
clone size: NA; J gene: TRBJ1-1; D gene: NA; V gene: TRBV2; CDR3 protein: CAISFYRAGGAFF; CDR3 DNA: TGTGCCATCAGTTTTTACAGGGCCGGGGGAGCTTTCTTT
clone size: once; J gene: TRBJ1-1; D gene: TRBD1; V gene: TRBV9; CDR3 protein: CASSILGQRNTEAFF; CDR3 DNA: TGTGCCAGCAGCATCCTGGGACAGAGGAACACTGAAGCTTTCTTT
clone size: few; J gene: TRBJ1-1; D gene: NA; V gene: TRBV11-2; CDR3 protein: CASSSPDGNTEAFF; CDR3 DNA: TGTGCCAGCAGCTCCCCTGACGGGAACACTGAAGCTTTCTTT
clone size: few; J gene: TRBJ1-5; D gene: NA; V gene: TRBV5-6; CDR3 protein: CASSLLSQPQHF; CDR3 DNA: TGTGCCAGCAGCTTATTGAGTCAGCCCCAGCATTTT
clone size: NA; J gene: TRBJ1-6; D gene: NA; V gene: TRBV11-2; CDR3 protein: CASSLVEGDSPLHF; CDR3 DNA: TGTGCCAGCAGCTTAGTAGAGGGGGATTCACCCCTCCACTTT
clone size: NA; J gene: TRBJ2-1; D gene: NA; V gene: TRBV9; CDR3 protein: CASSVSRDLPYNEQFF; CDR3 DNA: TGTGCCAGCAGCGTAAGCCGGGACTTACCCTACAATGAGCAGTTCTTC
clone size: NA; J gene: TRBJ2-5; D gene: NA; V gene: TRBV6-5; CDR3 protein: CASSYSIGETQYF; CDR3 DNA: TGTGCCAGCAGTTACTCGATCGGGGAGACCCAGTACTTC
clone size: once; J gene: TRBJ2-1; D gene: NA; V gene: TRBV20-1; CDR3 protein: CSERIVNEQFF; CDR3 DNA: TGCAGTGAAAGGATAGTCAATGAGCAGTTCTTC
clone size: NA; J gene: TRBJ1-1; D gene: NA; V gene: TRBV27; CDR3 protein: CASSPNLWNAEAFF; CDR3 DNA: TGTGCCAGCAGTCCCAACCTCTGGAACGCTGAAGCTTTCTTT
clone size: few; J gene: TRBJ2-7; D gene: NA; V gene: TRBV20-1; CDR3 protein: CSARDRQGRYEQYF; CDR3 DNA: TGCAGTGCTAGAGATCGGCAGGGGAGGTACGAGCAGTACTTC
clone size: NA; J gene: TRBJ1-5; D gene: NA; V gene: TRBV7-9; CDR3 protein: CASSLWNGYSNQPQHF; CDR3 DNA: TGTGCCAGCAGCTTATGGAACGGATATAGCAATCAGCCCCAGCATTTT
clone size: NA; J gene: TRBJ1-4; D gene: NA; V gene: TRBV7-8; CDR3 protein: CASSRLGSAGRTNEKLFF; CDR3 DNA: TGTGCCAGCAGCCGACTAGGCTCTGCGGGGAGAACTAATGAAAAACTGTTTTTT
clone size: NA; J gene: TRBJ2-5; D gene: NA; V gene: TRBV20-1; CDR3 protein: CSARDPGIAETQYF; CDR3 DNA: TGCAGTGCTAGGGACCCAGGGATTGCCGAGACCCAGTACTTC
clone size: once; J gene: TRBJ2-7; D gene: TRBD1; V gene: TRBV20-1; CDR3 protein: CSANTGGQASYEQYF; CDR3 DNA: TGCAGTGCTAACACCGGAGGACAGGCCTCCTACGAGCAGTACTTC
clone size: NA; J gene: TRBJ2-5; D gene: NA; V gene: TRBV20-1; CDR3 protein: CSASRLVQETQYF; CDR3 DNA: TGCAGTGCTTCCCGACTCGTCCAAGAGACCCAGTACTTC
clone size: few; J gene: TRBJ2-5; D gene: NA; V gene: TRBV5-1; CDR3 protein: CASSDYSAETQYF; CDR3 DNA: TGCGCCAGCAGCGATTACAGCGCAGAGACCCAGTACTTC
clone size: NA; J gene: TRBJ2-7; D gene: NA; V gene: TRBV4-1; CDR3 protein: CAGSQLDIASYEQYF; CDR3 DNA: TGCGCCGGCAGCCAACTCGACATAGCCTCCTACGAGCAGTACTTC
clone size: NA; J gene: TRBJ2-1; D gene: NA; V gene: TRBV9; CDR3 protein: CASSAMDSYNEQFF; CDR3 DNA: TGTGCCAGCAGCGCTATGGACAGCTACAATGAGCAGTTCTTC